This TCR beta chain was obtained from a study of spatial heterogeneity in lung cancer. Study in general: Samples were donated by 72 untreated early-stage non-small cell lung cancer patients.

Time point described: blood at routine non-recurrence follow-up after resection. The germline V gene has CDR1 ENHRY and CDR2 SYGVKD. The J segment lost 3 bases and the V segment lost 5 bases, leaving 7 bases of the junction unmatched. The CDR3 covers 14 residues. Many counts were recorded for this clonotype. Via MiXCR, TCRdb re-called the 5' RACE reads, giving one row per CDR3 protein. This sample carries approximately 12,000 distinct CDR3 sequences, 10% of them seen once, and the ten largest clones take around 34%. Sequencing used PBMCs, obtained at follow-up. The source is a female donor with early-stage non-small cell lung cancer. The rearrangement uses TRBV10-3 and TRBJ2-7, with TRBD2 matching over 7 bases. The CDR3 loop reads CAISLPSGDYEQYF. The CDR3 nucleotides read TGTGCCATCAGTCTCCCTAGCGGAGACTACGAGCAGTACTTC.